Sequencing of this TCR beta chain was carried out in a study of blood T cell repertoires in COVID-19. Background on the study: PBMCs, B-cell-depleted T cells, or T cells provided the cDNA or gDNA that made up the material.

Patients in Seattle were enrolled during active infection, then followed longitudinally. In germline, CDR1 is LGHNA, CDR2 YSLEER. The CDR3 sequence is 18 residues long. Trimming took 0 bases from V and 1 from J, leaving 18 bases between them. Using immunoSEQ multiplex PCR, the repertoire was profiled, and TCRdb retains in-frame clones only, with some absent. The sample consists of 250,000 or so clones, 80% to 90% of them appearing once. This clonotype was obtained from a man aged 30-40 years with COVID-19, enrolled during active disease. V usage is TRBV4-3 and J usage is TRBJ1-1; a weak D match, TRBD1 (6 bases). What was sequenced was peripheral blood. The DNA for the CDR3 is TGCGCCAGCAGCCAAGATTGGGGTTTCAGGGGTTCGAACACTGAAGCTTTCTTT. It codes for CASSQDWGFRGSNTEAFF.